This is a list of T cell receptor beta chains from one sample in a study of cytomegalovirus exposure and HLA in healthy donors. Generated by immunoSEQ multiplex PCR, the TCRdb table keeps only in-frame clones and is missing some. In total, the table holds approximately 110,000 clones. Source material: PBMCs. These receptors were collected from a man in his late teens or twenties in good health and CMV-seronegative. CDR3s include the opening cysteine and the closing phenylalanine or tryptophan. D genes are given only for firm matches. For some rows the clone size is stated as once, few or many, or as a class when expanded; others skip it.

v_call: TRBV29-1
clone_size: NA
d_call: TRBD1
j_call: TRBJ1-1
cdr3_aa: CSVGQGNTEAFF
cdr3_nt: TGCAGCGTTGGACAGGGGAACACTGAAGCTTTCTTT

v_call: TRBV5-1
clone_size: NA
d_call: NA
j_call: TRBJ1-4
cdr3_aa: CASSFRDGEKLFF
cdr3_nt: TGCGCCAGCAGCTTCAGGGATGGTGAAAAACTGTTTTTT

v_call: TRBV6-5
clone_size: NA
d_call: NA
j_call: TRBJ2-7
cdr3_aa: CASKEGYEQYF
cdr3_nt: TGTGCCAGCAAGGAGGGGTACGAGCAGTACTTC

v_call: TRBV7-9
clone_size: NA
d_call: NA
j_call: TRBJ1-1
cdr3_aa: CASSFSRRPNTEAFF
cdr3_nt: TGTGCCAGCAGCTTCTCCCGGCGGCCGAACACTGAAGCTTTCTTT

v_call: TRBV27
clone_size: NA
d_call: NA
j_call: TRBJ1-1
cdr3_aa: CASSLWGRTNTEAFF
cdr3_nt: TGTGCCAGCAGTTTATGGGGCAGAACGAACACTGAAGCTTTCTTT

v_call: TRBV6-6
clone_size: NA
d_call: NA
j_call: TRBJ1-5
cdr3_aa: CASRPIYSNQPQHF
cdr3_nt: TGTGCCAGCAGGCCTATATATAGCAATCAGCCCCAGCATTTT

v_call: TRBV5-1
clone_size: NA
d_call: TRBD2
j_call: TRBJ2-7
cdr3_aa: CASSVGLASSYEQYF
cdr3_nt: TGCGCCAGCAGCGTGGGACTAGCGAGCTCCTACGAGCAGTACTTC

v_call: TRBV19
clone_size: NA
d_call: TRBD2
j_call: TRBJ2-5
cdr3_aa: CASSHGGGEETQYF
cdr3_nt: TGTGCCAGTAGCCACGGGGGGGGCGAAGAGACCCAGTACTTC

v_call: TRBV27
clone_size: NA
d_call: NA
j_call: TRBJ2-4
cdr3_aa: CASSYATDLGAKNIQYF
cdr3_nt: TGTGCCAGCAGTTACGCGACAGACCTGGGAGCCAAAAACATTCAGTACTTC

v_call: TRBV19
clone_size: NA
d_call: TRBD1
j_call: TRBJ2-5
cdr3_aa: CASSIGQVGETQYF
cdr3_nt: TGTGCCAGTAGTATCGGACAGGTGGGGGAGACCCAGTACTTC

v_call: TRBV6-7
clone_size: medium-sized
d_call: TRBD2
j_call: TRBJ2-3
cdr3_aa: CASSLTSGSTDTQYF
cdr3_nt: TGTGCCAGCAGTTTGACTAGCGGGAGCACAGATACGCAGTATTTT

v_call: TRBV27
clone_size: NA
d_call: NA
j_call: TRBJ2-2
cdr3_aa: CASSLLAAANTGELFF
cdr3_nt: TGTGCCAGCAGTCTACTAGCAGCCGCGAACACCGGGGAGCTGTTTTTT

v_call: TRBV25-1
clone_size: NA
d_call: TRBD1
j_call: TRBJ2-1
cdr3_aa: CASRLTGGDYNEQFF
cdr3_nt: TGTGCCAGCAGGCTCACAGGGGGCGACTACAATGAGCAGTTCTTC

v_call: TRBV2
clone_size: NA
d_call: NA
j_call: TRBJ2-2
cdr3_aa: CASQTSNSVTGELFF
cdr3_nt: TGTGCCAGCCAAACCTCCAATAGCGTCACCGGGGAGCTGTTTTTT

v_call: TRBV9
clone_size: NA
d_call: TRBD1
j_call: TRBJ1-5
cdr3_aa: CASSFGTEHQPQHF
cdr3_nt: TGTGCCAGCAGCTTCGGGACAGAGCATCAGCCCCAGCATTTT

v_call: TRBV7-2
clone_size: NA
d_call: TRBD2
j_call: TRBJ2-1
cdr3_aa: CASSLAMGTSGGINEQFF
cdr3_nt: TGTGCCAGCAGCTTAGCGATGGGGACTAGCGGGGGAATAAATGAGCAGTTCTTC

v_call: TRBV19
clone_size: NA
d_call: TRBD1
j_call: TRBJ2-5
cdr3_aa: CASSPGQVTETQYF
cdr3_nt: TGTGCCAGTAGCCCGGGACAGGTTACGGAGACCCAGTACTTC

v_call: TRBV6-1
clone_size: NA
d_call: TRBD2
j_call: TRBJ2-7
cdr3_aa: CASSGRGASYEQYF
cdr3_nt: TGTGCCAGCAGTGGGCGGGGGGCATCCTACGAGCAGTACTTC

v_call: TRBV7-9
clone_size: NA
d_call: TRBD2
j_call: TRBJ2-7
cdr3_aa: CASSQSGSGYEQYF
cdr3_nt: TGTGCCAGCAGCCAAAGCGGGAGCGGGTACGAGCAGTACTTC

v_call: TRBV20-1
clone_size: NA
d_call: NA
j_call: TRBJ2-7
cdr3_aa: CSARSYEQYF
cdr3_nt: TGCAGTGCTAGATCATACGAGCAGTACTTC

v_call: TRBV7-9
clone_size: NA
d_call: TRBD1
j_call: TRBJ2-7
cdr3_aa: CASSTAWTGGSYEQYF
cdr3_nt: TGTGCCAGCAGCACAGCATGGACAGGGGGCTCCTACGAGCAGTACTTC

v_call: TRBV7-3
clone_size: NA
d_call: TRBD2
j_call: TRBJ2-3
cdr3_aa: CASSSPTGTSGGFTDTQYF
cdr3_nt: TGTGCCAGCAGCTCCCCAACCGGGACTAGCGGGGGATTCACAGATACGCAGTATTTT

v_call: TRBV18
clone_size: NA
d_call: TRBD2
j_call: TRBJ2-5
cdr3_aa: CASSPLVAGQETQYF
cdr3_nt: TGTGCCAGCTCACCTCTCGTAGCGGGACAAGAGACCCAGTACTTC

v_call: TRBV10-1
clone_size: NA
d_call: TRBD2
j_call: TRBJ2-1
cdr3_aa: CASSELRLAVNEQFF
cdr3_nt: TGCGCCAGCAGTGAGTTAAGACTAGCGGTTAATGAGCAGTTCTTC

v_call: TRBV5-5
clone_size: NA
d_call: TRBD1
j_call: TRBJ2-2
cdr3_aa: CASSFGDRGTGELFF
cdr3_nt: TGTGCCAGCAGCTTCGGGGACAGGGGCACCGGGGAGCTGTTTTTT

v_call: TRBV27
clone_size: NA
d_call: TRBD1
j_call: TRBJ1-6
cdr3_aa: CASSPHSTGDNSPLHF
cdr3_nt: TGTGCCAGCAGTCCTCACTCGACAGGGGATAATTCACCCCTCCACTTT

v_call: TRBV6-5
clone_size: NA
d_call: NA
j_call: TRBJ2-7
cdr3_aa: CASSYGKGVSYEQYF
cdr3_nt: TGTGCCAGCAGTTACGGGAAGGGGGTCTCCTACGAGCAGTACTTC

v_call: TRBV9
clone_size: NA
d_call: NA
j_call: TRBJ1-4
cdr3_aa: CASSVSSGRSEKLFF
cdr3_nt: TGTGCCAGCAGCGTATCCTCCGGGAGGAGTGAAAAACTGTTTTTT

v_call: TRBV21-1
clone_size: NA
d_call: NA
j_call: TRBJ2-7
cdr3_aa: CASSKWRRTGGRYEQYF
cdr3_nt: TGTGCCAGCAGCAAATGGAGGCGGACAGGGGGTAGGTACGAGCAGTACTTC

v_call: TRBV6-5
clone_size: NA
d_call: NA
j_call: TRBJ2-3
cdr3_aa: CASSNTDTQYF
cdr3_nt: TGTGCCAGTTCCAACACAGATACGCAGTATTTT

v_call: TRBV18
clone_size: NA
d_call: NA
j_call: TRBJ1-1
cdr3_aa: CASSPTGNTEAFF
cdr3_nt: TGTGCCAGCTCTCCCACGGGGAACACTGAAGCTTTCTTT

v_call: TRBV4-1
clone_size: NA
d_call: NA
j_call: TRBJ1-5
cdr3_aa: CASSQDAVPRMPQHF
cdr3_nt: TGCGCCAGCAGCCAAGATGCGGTCCCCCGGATGCCCCAGCATTTT

v_call: TRBV7-9
clone_size: NA
d_call: TRBD1
j_call: TRBJ2-7
cdr3_aa: CASSSGTGEIKGYEQYF
cdr3_nt: TGTGCCAGCAGCTCCGGGACAGGGGAAATAAAAGGCTACGAGCAGTACTTC

v_call: TRBV25-1
clone_size: NA
d_call: TRBD1
j_call: TRBJ1-2
cdr3_aa: CASSGGQGYWGYTF
cdr3_nt: TGTGCCAGCAGTGGGGGACAGGGTTACTGGGGCTACACCTTC

v_call: TRBV9
clone_size: NA
d_call: TRBD2
j_call: TRBJ2-7
cdr3_aa: CASSNEREVTYEQYF
cdr3_nt: TGTGCCAGCAGCAACGAGCGGGAGGTCACCTACGAGCAGTACTTC

v_call: TRBV5-1
clone_size: NA
d_call: NA
j_call: TRBJ2-2
cdr3_aa: CASIPSTGELFF
cdr3_nt: TGCGCCAGCATTCCATCCACCGGGGAGCTGTTTTTT

v_call: TRBV19
clone_size: NA
d_call: NA
j_call: TRBJ1-2
cdr3_aa: CASSIGHDSLSYGYTF
cdr3_nt: TGTGCCAGTAGTATAGGCCACGACAGCCTGAGCTATGGCTACACCTTC

v_call: TRBV4-1
clone_size: NA
d_call: TRBD1
j_call: TRBJ2-2
cdr3_aa: CASSQDRDSANTGELFF
cdr3_nt: TGCGCCAGCAGCCAAGATAGGGACAGCGCGAACACCGGGGAGCTGTTTTTT

v_call: TRBV7-9
clone_size: NA
d_call: NA
j_call: TRBJ2-1
cdr3_aa: CASSLMIAGTEQFF
cdr3_nt: TGTGCCAGCAGCTTAATGATTGCGGGGACTGAGCAGTTCTTC

v_call: TRBV18
clone_size: NA
d_call: TRBD2
j_call: TRBJ2-2
cdr3_aa: CASSYGLADTGELFF
cdr3_nt: TGTGCCAGCTCATACGGACTAGCAGACACCGGGGAGCTGTTTTTT

v_call: TRBV11-2
clone_size: NA
d_call: TRBD2
j_call: TRBJ2-5
cdr3_aa: CASRLTGGQETQYF
cdr3_nt: TGTGCCAGCAGACTTACGGGAGGACAAGAGACCCAGTACTTC

v_call: TRBV9
clone_size: NA
d_call: TRBD1
j_call: TRBJ1-1
cdr3_aa: CASSRQGENTEAFF
cdr3_nt: TGTGCCAGCAGCAGACAGGGGGAGAACACTGAAGCTTTCTTT

v_call: TRBV28
clone_size: NA
d_call: NA
j_call: TRBJ1-5
cdr3_aa: CASSLRGTYQPQHF
cdr3_nt: TGTGCCAGCAGTTTAAGGGGTACCTATCAGCCCCAGCATTTT

v_call: TRBV5-1
clone_size: NA
d_call: TRBD2
j_call: TRBJ2-7
cdr3_aa: CASYKGHAGLAGSSEQYF
cdr3_nt: TGCGCCAGCTACAAGGGACATGCTGGACTAGCGGGGTCCTCCGAGCAGTACTTC

v_call: TRBV2
clone_size: NA
d_call: NA
j_call: TRBJ1-1
cdr3_aa: CASVQELPPNTEAFF
cdr3_nt: TGTGCCAGCGTACAGGAACTCCCCCCGAACACTGAAGCTTTCTTT

v_call: TRBV27
clone_size: NA
d_call: TRBD2
j_call: TRBJ2-1
cdr3_aa: CASRRPTSGGVYNEQFF
cdr3_nt: TGTGCCAGCAGGCGACCTACTAGCGGGGGGGTCTACAATGAGCAGTTCTTC

v_call: TRBV5-4
clone_size: NA
d_call: NA
j_call: TRBJ2-1
cdr3_aa: CAYRAYNEQFF
cdr3_nt: TGTGCCTACCGAGCCTACAATGAGCAGTTCTTC

v_call: TRBV5-4
clone_size: NA
d_call: TRBD1
j_call: TRBJ1-1
cdr3_aa: CASSPLGQGIRTEAFF
cdr3_nt: TGTGCCAGCAGCCCCCTGGGACAGGGCATTCGCACTGAAGCTTTCTTT